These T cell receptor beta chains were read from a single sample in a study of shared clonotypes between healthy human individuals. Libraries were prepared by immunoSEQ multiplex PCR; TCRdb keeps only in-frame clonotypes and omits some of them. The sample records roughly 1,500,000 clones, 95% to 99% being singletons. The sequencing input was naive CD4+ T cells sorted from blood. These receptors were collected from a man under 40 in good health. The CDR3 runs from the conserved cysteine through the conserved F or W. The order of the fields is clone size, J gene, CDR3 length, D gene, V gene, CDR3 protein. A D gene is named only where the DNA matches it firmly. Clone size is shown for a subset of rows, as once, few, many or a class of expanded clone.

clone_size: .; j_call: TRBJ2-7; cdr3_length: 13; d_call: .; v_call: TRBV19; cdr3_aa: CASSPTGSYEQYF
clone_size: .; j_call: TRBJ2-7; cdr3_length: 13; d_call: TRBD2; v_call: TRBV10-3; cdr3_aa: CAIREGLAYEQYF
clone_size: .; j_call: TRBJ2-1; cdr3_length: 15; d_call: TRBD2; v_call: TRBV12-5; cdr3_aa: CASGSPGTSGLEQFF
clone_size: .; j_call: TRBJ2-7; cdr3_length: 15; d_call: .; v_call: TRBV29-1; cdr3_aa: CSVTSRGVLNYEQYF
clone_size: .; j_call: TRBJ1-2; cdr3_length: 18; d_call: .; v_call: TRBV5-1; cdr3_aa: CASSLGPPEVAPAYGYTF
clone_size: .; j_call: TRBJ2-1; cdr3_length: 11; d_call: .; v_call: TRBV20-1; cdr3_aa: CSATTLSEQFF
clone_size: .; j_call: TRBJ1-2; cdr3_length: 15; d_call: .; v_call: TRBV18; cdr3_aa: CASSPIPVRGPGYTF
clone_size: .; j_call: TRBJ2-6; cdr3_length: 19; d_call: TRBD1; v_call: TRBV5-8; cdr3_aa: CASSGPTGRFLSGANVLTF
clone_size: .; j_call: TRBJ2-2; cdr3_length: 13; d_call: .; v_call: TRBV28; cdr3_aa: CATWQGNTGELFF
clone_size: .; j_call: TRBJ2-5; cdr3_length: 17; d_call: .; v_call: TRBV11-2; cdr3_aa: CASSLDLLPDDGVTQYF
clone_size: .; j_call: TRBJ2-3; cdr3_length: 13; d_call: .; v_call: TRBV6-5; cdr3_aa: CASSYFGLDTQYF
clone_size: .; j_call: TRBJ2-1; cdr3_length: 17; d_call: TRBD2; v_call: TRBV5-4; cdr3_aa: CASAEGVAGGLYNEQFF
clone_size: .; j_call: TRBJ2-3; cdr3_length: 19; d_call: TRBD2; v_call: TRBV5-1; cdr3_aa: CASSSGLAGGTFSTDTQYF
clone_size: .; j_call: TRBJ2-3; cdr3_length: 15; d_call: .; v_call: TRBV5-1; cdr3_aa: CASSFFGPTTDTQYF
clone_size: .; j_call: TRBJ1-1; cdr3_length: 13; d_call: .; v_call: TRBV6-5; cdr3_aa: CASRTALNTEAFF
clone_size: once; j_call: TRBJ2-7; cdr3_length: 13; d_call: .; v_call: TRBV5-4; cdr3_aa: CASSLMGAGEQYF
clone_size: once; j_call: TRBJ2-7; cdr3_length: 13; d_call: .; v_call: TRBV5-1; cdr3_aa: CASSPNLSDEQYF
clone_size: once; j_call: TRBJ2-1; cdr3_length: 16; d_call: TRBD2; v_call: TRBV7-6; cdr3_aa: CASSSIAGRAYNEQFF
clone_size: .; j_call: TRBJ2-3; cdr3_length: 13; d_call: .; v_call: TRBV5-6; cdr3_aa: CASSLAQVSTQYF
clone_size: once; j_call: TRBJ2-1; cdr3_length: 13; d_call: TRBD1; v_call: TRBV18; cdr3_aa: CASSTRTGNEQFF
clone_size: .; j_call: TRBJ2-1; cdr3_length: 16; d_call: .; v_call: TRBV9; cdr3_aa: CASSVAAGLIANEQFF
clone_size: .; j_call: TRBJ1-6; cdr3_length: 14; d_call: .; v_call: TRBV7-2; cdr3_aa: CASSLMGPNSPLHF
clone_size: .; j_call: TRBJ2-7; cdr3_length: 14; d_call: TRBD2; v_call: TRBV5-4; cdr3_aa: CASSLTSGPQEQYF
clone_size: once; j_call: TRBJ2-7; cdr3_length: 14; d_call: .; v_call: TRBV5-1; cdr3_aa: CASSLGTRSYEQYF
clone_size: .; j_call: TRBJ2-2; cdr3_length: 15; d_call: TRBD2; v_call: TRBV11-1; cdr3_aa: CASRPDGGFHGELFF
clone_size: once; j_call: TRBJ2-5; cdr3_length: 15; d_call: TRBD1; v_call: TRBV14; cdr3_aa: CASSPLTGMGETQYF
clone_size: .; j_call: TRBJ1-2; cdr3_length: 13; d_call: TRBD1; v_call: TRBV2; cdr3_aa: CASSRTGVDGYTF
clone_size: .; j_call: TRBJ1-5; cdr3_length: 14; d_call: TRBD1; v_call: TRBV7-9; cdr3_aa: CASSLGTANQPQHF